Included here is one T cell receptor beta chain sequence, with context. Its matching antigen is unknown. This record comes from a study of Ad26.COV2.S vaccination and SARS-CoV-2 variants. About the research overall: Once, or twice with 56 days between doses, Ad26.COV2.S was given intramuscularly. Study-wide results and caveats: People who got the vaccine had more spike-specific TCR breadth than people who got placebo.

Trimming cost V 1 base and J 5 bases, with 14 bases left between them. The CDR3 consists of 15 residues. CDR1 and CDR2 (germline): LNHNV, YYDKDF (reference sequence). Assay: immunoSEQ multiplex PCR; the TCRdb copy retains only in-frame clones and omits some. The sample carries 360,000 or so clones, around 86% recorded once. Documented treatment: about 20 received Ad26.COV2.S at low or high dose, single or two shots; about 5 received placebo; per-sample allocation not given. Vaccine and placebo recipients were sampled on day 63 after the first injection. It was an adult aged 18-55 years in Boston who was the donor.

The source was peripheral blood, collected in a trial of Ad26.COV2.S vaccine versus placebo. V and J are TRBV15 and TRBJ2-5, with TRBD1 as a possible D gene (6 bases). The TCR originated in a person between 18 and 60 years old who received the Ad26.COV2.S COVID-19 vaccine or a placebo. CDR3 sequence reads: CATSRGGTGMETQYF. The CDR3 DNA follows: TGTGCCACCAGCAGAGGGGGAACAGGGATGGAGACCCAGTACTTC.